This T cell receptor (beta chain) was recorded in a study of T cell changes during pregnancy in multiple sclerosis. Produced via immunoSEQ multiplex PCR; TCRdb's table is partial and in-frame only. The data hold fewer than 45,000 clones, with around 89% observed a single time. The CDR3 spans 15 residues. V was trimmed by 4 bases and J by 4 bases, leaving 14 bases between them. This receptor was obtained from a female donor in good health, enrolled as a control in a pregnancy study. The chain employs TRBV23-1 and TRBJ1-3; D is possibly TRBD1 (5 bases). TRBV23-1 is given ORF status, its function remaining uncertain. Sequenced here: CD8+ T cells from peripheral blood mononuclear cells, sampled after pregnancy. CDR3 sequence (DNA): TGCGCCAGCAGTCGAGGGGAGGACACGGGAAACACCATATATTTT. Protein product: CASSRGEDTGNTIYF.